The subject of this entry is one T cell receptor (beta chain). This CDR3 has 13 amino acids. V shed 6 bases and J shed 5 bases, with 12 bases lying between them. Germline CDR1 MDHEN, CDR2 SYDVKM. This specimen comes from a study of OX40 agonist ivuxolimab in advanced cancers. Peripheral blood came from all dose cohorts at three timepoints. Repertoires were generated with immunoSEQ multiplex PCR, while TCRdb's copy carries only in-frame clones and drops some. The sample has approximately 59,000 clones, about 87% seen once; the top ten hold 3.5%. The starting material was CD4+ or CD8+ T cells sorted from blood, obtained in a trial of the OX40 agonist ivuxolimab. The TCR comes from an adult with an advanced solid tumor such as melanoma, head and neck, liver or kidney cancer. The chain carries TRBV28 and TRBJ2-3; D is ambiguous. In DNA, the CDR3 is TGTGCCAGCAGCGGGCTAGGGATAGATACGCAGTATTTT. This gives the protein CASSGLGIDTQYF.